The following is a T cell receptor (beta chain) sequence with its context. Its antigen remains unidentified. No much larger clone is present one base from it, and per-base qualities are unavailable. These data are taken from a study of shared clonotypes between healthy human individuals (dated by TCRdb to 2018 to 2020). For the study in its entirety: A couple of women and a few men aged 18 to 49 years were included in the cohort. Per donor, leukapheresis produced somewhere between about 0.94 and 8.9 billion PBMCs. To increase sequencing depth and limit assay-specific biases, TCR repertoire library preparation and sequencing were carried out by different laboratories using diverse techniques. Blood TCR repertoires of five healthy adults were deeply sequenced to estimate repertoire size and the extent of clonotype sharing between individuals. For each donor, CD4 naive and CD4 memory were each given three plates, CD8 naive was given two plates, and CD8 memory was given one plate. Findings and caveats that apply to the study as a whole: Sampling was restricted to blood, and TCR repertoires in tissues likely differ from the TCR repertoires found in blood. Based on pairwise subsampling, the degree of clonotype sharing among donors was expected to be affected by sequencing depth. Even with the large sequencing depth, rarefaction of the sorted-subset datasets indicated that sequencing was incomplete. Across a few donors, approximately 5% of naive CD4, more than 3% of naive CD8, about 2.3% of memory CD4, and 0.4% to 0.45% of memory CD8 clonotypes were shared. Estimated clonotype richness was generally larger for naive than for memory subsets. The genetic and exposure-history diversity represented was limited by the small number of donors. Compared with non-shared clonotypes, clonotypes shared by all four sorted-subset donors had higher generation probabilities.

The donors were healthy, HIV-negative adults who had no recently reported acute infections or vaccinations. Only Caucasian adults living in Nashville, Tennessee, USA were represented among the donors. CD4+ T cells were enriched by magnetic negative selection, after which naive cells were positively selected on CD45RA and the negative fraction was taken as the memory subset. After blood collection by leukapheresis, PBMCs were isolated using Ficoll-Histopaque density gradient centrifugation and then cryopreserved in the vapor phase of liquid nitrogen. Purity and quantity of every magnetically sorted T cell population were checked by analytical flow cytometry. Genomic DNA was isolated from every sorted fraction and measured by UV absorbance on a Nanodrop 2000c. Using the deep immunoSEQ assay, multiplex PCR amplified TCR CDR3 regions from genomic DNA. For each cell subset, the extracted genomic DNA was distributed evenly across all wells of several immunoSEQ 96-well plates, and each plate served as one replicate. For sorted subsets, roughly 200 ng genomic DNA, equal to about 30,000 T cell genomes, was loaded into each replicate PCR. Purified libraries were measured with a Qubit 3.0 fluorometer, size-checked on a Bioanalyzer 2100, and measured again with the KAPA Library Quantification kit. Every immunoSEQ 96-well plate was sequenced on a separate single-read 150-cycle Illumina NextSeq 550 flow cell. In the source study's methods: Because only junctional sequences without quality scores were contained in the immunoSEQ output, filtering matching that applied to full-length reads could not be performed. Sequences were annotated with PyIR, a Python wrapper for IgBLAST v1.9, and V/J genes and CDR3 were assigned using IMGT germline references. Any read was removed if the V/J assignment was weak (E-value above 1e-6), the CDR3 was missing, or the read contained stop codons, out-of-frame junctions, or ambiguous translated residues. V3J clonotypes were defined as sequences sharing the same inferred V gene, J gene, and CDR3 amino acid sequence. The percentage overlap between two repertoires was calculated by dividing the number of shared unique clonotypes by the size of the smaller repertoire. RTK rarefaction, the Chao1 estimator, and Recon v2.1 estimates of unobserved clonotypes were used to assess repertoire richness. OLGA was used to compute generation probabilities for all TCRbeta clonotypes that the gDNA method yielded from several donors. This immuneACCESS table, as held by TCRdb, lists in-frame sequences with V and J called but not all clones. Of the missing ones, under half trace to an unresolved V gene in checked studies; the others have no known cause. The V and J calls and clone size were taken over from that table, and D and trimming were inferred from the DNA. The sample table holds some 980,000 clones, of which roughly 72% were seen once. The ten top clones hold about 1.5% of the sample.

The germline V gene (reference sequence) yields SGHKS for CDR1 and YYEKEE for CDR2. V is cut back by 4 bases and J by 3 bases, with 8 bases in the junction unmatched. The CDR3 contains 15 residues, cysteine and phenylalanine counted. Only CDR3 DNA remains: 45 bases, in frame from the first base. The TCR was taken from a man younger than 35 in good health. The chain couples TRBV5-5 to TRBJ2-7; 9 nucleotides in the junction match TRBD1. Sequencing was done on a sample of memory CD4+ T cells sorted from blood. The sample's cell subset or site label, in plain terms: CD45RA-negative fraction. The CDR3 region has the sequence CASSQSGTGRYEQYF. The nucleotide sequence reads TGTGCCAGCAGCCAATCCGGGACAGGGCGCTACGAGCAGTACTTC.